These 26 T cell receptor beta chains were sequenced from one sample in a study of CD4+ T cells in melanoma. Method: immunoSEQ multiplex PCR; TCRdb's copy keeps in-frame clones and lacks some. In the table there are approximately 20,000 clones, around 80% of which are singletons. Input material: cells from a culture (not recorded whether cultured in vitro). The receptors derive from a human donor with melanoma.

The genes are TRBV2 and TRBJ2-7; 10 bases align to TRBD1. Germline CDR1 SNHLY, CDR2 FYNNEI. This CDR3 comprises 15 residues. With V trimmed by 4 bases and J by 5 bases, 8 bases remained unmatched. CDR3 sequence: CASSAGTGVRNEQYF. CDR3 in DNA: TGTGCCAGCAGTGCTGGGACAGGGGTAAGGAACGAGCAGTACTTC.

The chain carries TRBV7-6 and TRBJ2-2, with D possibly called TRBD1 or TRBD2 (6 bases each). Trimming took off 7 bases at V and 1 base at J, with 25 bases between the two ends. This CDR3 region has 19 residues. Germline V gene sequence: CDR1 SGHVS, CDR2 FNYEAQ. The CDR3 is CASTRRGTGGQGNTGELFF. CDR3 coding DNA: TGTGCCAGCACCCGAAGGGGGACCGGAGGGCAAGGGAACACCGGGGAGCTGTTTTTT.

The CDR3 bases are TGCGCCAGCAGCATACAGGGAAATTATGACGGGGAGCTGTTTTTT. This sequence encodes CASSIQGNYDGELFF. V gene TRBV5-1 combines with J gene TRBJ2-2; perhaps TRBD1 as D (6 bases). Germline CDR1 SGHRS, CDR2 YFSETQ. This CDR3 is 15 amino acids long. Trimming shortened V by 4 bases and J by 7 bases, and 17 bases separated the two germline ends.

This chain links TRBV7-6 with TRBJ2-7; D remains ambiguous. CDR3 size: 13 residues. The germline gives CDR1 SGHVS, CDR2 FNYEAQ. V was shortened by 5 bases and J by 0 bases, with 8 bases between the two germline ends. The CDR3 DNA sequence: TGTGCCAGCAGCCCAAGGACCTCCTACGAGCAGTACTTC. This sequence encodes CASSPRTSYEQYF.

The J gene is TRBJ2-7, the V gene TRBV9, with TRBD2 as a possible D gene (7 bases). V gave up 4 bases and J gave up 2 bases, with 22 bases separating them. CDR3 length equals 17 residues. Germline loops: CDR1 SGDLS, CDR2 YYNGEE. CDR3 nucleotide sequence: TGTGCCAGCAGCCCCCAGAGGGACGGGGGGCTAACCTACGAGCAGTACTTC. Its translation is CASSPQRDGGLTYEQYF.

This clone was seen just once. CDR3 region: CASSLGEARAGYEQYF. CDR3 bases: TGTGCCAGCAGCTTAGGTGAGGCCAGGGCGGGATACGAGCAGTACTTC. The gene calls are TRBV7-9 and TRBJ2-7; the D gene is possibly TRBD2 (6 bases). The germline V and J ends were trimmed by 1 base and 4 bases, with 17 bases remaining between them. This CDR3 spans 16 amino acids. Germline CDR1 and CDR2: SEHNR and FQNEAQ (reference sequence).

This chain joins TRBV11-2 and TRBJ2-2; 8 nucleotides agree with TRBD2. J lost 7 bases, V lost 5 bases, and 12 bases had no gene match. Germline V gene sequence: CDR1 SGHAT, CDR2 FQNNGV. CDR3 length: 16 amino acids. CDR3 nucleotides: TGTGCCAGCAGCATAGGGGCCGGGGGGGCCATCGGGGAGCTGTTTTTT. Protein sequence: CASSIGAGGAIGELFF.

This clone was counted once. The J gene is TRBJ2-5, the V gene TRBV11-3; D is possibly TRBD1 (6 bases). This CDR3 contains 14 residues. The ends were cut back, 6 bases at V and 2 bases at J, with 13 bases in the middle. CDR1 SGHNT and CDR2 YENEEA come from the germline V gene. The CDR3 nucleotides read TGTGCCAGCAGGTTTACAGGGCTACAAGAGACCCAGTACTTC. This sequence encodes CASRFTGLQETQYF.

This clone showed up just a few times. J is TRBJ2-7 and V is TRBV6-5, with 7 bases identical to TRBD2. The CDR3 has 14 residues. Trimming at V came to 5 bases and at J to 7 bases, leaving 11 bases not matched to a gene. The V gene's germline CDR1 is MNHEY and CDR2 SVGAGI. CDR3 loop: CASSRRGGEGEQYF. DNA of the CDR3: TGTGCCAGCAGTAGGCGGGGCGGGGAGGGAGAGCAGTACTTC.

The rearrangement uses TRBV12-5 and TRBJ2-6; no definite D call. The CDR3 extends over 16 amino acids. The V gene's germline CDR1 is LGHNT and CDR2 FRNRAP. Trimming stripped 1 base from V and 4 bases from J, with 11 bases between. This CDR3 is CASGLGDGAGANVLTF. CDR3 nucleotide sequence: TGTGCTAGTGGTTTGGGTGACGGCGCCGGGGCCAACGTCCTGACTTTC.

This rearrangement joins TRBV6-6 to TRBJ1-5; D call uncertain. Per germline, CDR1 MNHNY and CDR2 SVGAGI (reference sequence). The V gene lost 4 bases and the J gene lost 6 bases, with 10 bases spanning the gap. This CDR3 spans 13 amino acids. The CDR3 DNA reads TGTGCCAGCAGTTCGATGGTCGGTCAGCCCCAGCATTTT. It yields the protein CASSSMVGQPQHF.

This chain uses TRBV7-3 with TRBJ2-2; D may be TRBD2 (5 bases). The CDR3 is 16 residues long. V was trimmed by 0 bases and J by 6 bases, leaving 14 bases between them. Germline V gene lookup returns CDR1 SGHTA and CDR2 FQGTGA. Written as DNA, the CDR3 is TGTGCCAGCAGCTTAACGAGGGAGAGTTCGGCCGGGGAGCTGTTTTTT. It codes for CASSLTRESSAGELFF.

The chain links TRBV18 to TRBJ2-1, with a tentative D call TRBD2 (5 bases). Germline V gene data show CDR1 as KGHSH and CDR2 as LQKENI. This CDR3 is 17 amino acids long. Trimming shortened V by 2 bases and J by 14 bases, and 28 bases separated the two germline ends. DNA for the CDR3: TGTGCCAGCTCACCAGTCGTTCGGACTCAAATCGGGCAAACTGAGTTCTTC. Protein: CASSPVVRTQIGQTEFF.

The J gene is TRBJ1-3, the V gene TRBV9, with D maybe TRBD1 (5 bases). The V gene's germline CDR1 is SGDLS and CDR2 YYNGEE. With 2 bases removed from V and 1 base from J, the gap between germline ends came to 7 bases. The CDR3 extends over 14 amino acids. The CDR3 spells CASSVQGSGNTIYF. DNA of the CDR3: TGTGCCAGCAGCGTCCAGGGTTCTGGAAACACCATATATTTT.

The rearrangement links TRBV19 to TRBJ2-7; perhaps D is TRBD1 or TRBD2 (5 bases each). CDR1 and CDR2 from the germline V gene are LNHDA and SQIVND (reference sequence). V was trimmed by 1 base and J by 0 bases, leaving 16 bases between them. The CDR3 covers 17 residues. This CDR3 is CASSIGRPGRGSYEQYF. CDR3 coding DNA: TGTGCCAGTAGTATAGGCCGGCCGGGACGTGGCTCCTACGAGCAGTACTTC.

The chain employs TRBV2 and TRBJ2-1; 7 bases are shared with TRBD2. The CDR3 sequence is 13 residues long. Trimming at V came to 7 bases and at J to 8 bases, leaving 8 bases not matched to a gene. From germline, CDR1 is SNHLY and CDR2 FYNNEI. This CDR3 is CASNWRGMDEQFF. CDR3 coding DNA: TGTGCCAGCAATTGGCGGGGGATGGATGAGCAGTTCTTC. Together with reference TRBV2 and TRBJ2-1, the CDR3 gives the full variable domain: EPEVTQTPSHQVTQMGQEVILRCVPISNHLYFYWYRQILGQKVEFLVSFYNNEISEKSEIFDDQFSVERPDGSNFTLKIRSTKLEDSAMYFCASNWRGMDEQFFGPGTRLTVL.

The chain couples TRBV7-9 to TRBJ2-3; D remains unclear. The V gene lost 4 bases and the J gene lost 3 bases, with 2 bases spanning the gap. The CDR3 loop spans 11 amino acids. The germline V gene encodes CDR1 SEHNR and CDR2 FQNEAQ (reference sequence). The CDR3 DNA reads as TGTGCCAGCAGCTCGACAGATACGCAGTATTTT. Translating gives CASSSTDTQYF.

This clone occurred once. This chain joins TRBV7-8 and TRBJ1-1; D call uncertain. V was trimmed by 2 bases and J by 3 bases, leaving 7 bases between them. The CDR3 has 13 amino acids. CDR1 and CDR2 from the germline V gene are SGHVS and FQNEAQ. This CDR3 reads CASSLYMDTEAFF. DNA for the CDR3: TGTGCCAGCAGCTTATACATGGACACTGAAGCTTTCTTT.

This chain connects TRBV19 to TRBJ1-3, with D uncertain. CDR3 size: 14 residues. Germline lookup yields CDR1 LNHDA and CDR2 SQIVND (reference sequence). V was trimmed by 5 bases and J by 3 bases, leaving 11 bases between them. This CDR3 reads CASSFGDFGNTIYF. CDR3 nucleotides: TGTGCCAGTAGTTTTGGCGACTTTGGAAACACCATATATTTT.

This clone was seen more than once but under ten times. This chain joins TRBV11-2 and TRBJ2-7; 9 bases agree with TRBD2. J lost 3 bases, V lost 0 bases, and 6 bases had no gene match. The germline gives CDR1 SGHAT, CDR2 FQNNGV. CDR3 length equals 16 residues. CDR3: CASSLDGIAGVYEQYF. The CDR3 nucleotides read TGTGCCAGCAGCTTAGATGGCATAGCGGGAGTCTACGAGCAGTACTTC.

The chain uses TRBV2 and TRBJ2-3; TRBD2 aligns across 9 bases. The length of the CDR3 is 15 residues. V gave up 6 bases and J gave up 5 bases; unmatched junction bases: 9. From germline, CDR1 is SNHLY and CDR2 FYNNEI. This CDR3 reads CASSLGLATRDTQYF. The DNA for the CDR3 is TGTGCCAGCAGCCTCGGACTAGCGACCAGAGATACGCAGTATTTT.

The rearrangement joins TRBV9 to TRBJ1-6; D gene uncertain. This CDR3 is 17 amino acids long. Germline lookup yields CDR1 SGDLS and CDR2 YYNGEE. The ends were cut back, 2 bases at V and 2 bases at J, with 14 bases in the middle. The CDR3 here is CASSVSGRQAYNSPLHF. As DNA, the CDR3 is TGTGCCAGCAGCGTTAGCGGGCGCCAAGCCTATAATTCACCCCTCCACTTT.

V is TRBV19 and J is TRBJ1-5, with TRBD1 identical over 7 bases. Trimming at V came to 10 bases and at J to 3 bases, leaving 9 bases not matched to a gene. From germline, CDR1 is LNHDA and CDR2 SQIVND (reference sequence). The CDR3 length is 14 residues. The CDR3 region has the DNA TGTGCCACCGAAGCCGGGACAGTCAATCAGCCCCAGCATTTT. Encoded protein: CATEAGTVNQPQHF.

The chain has TRBV6-6 and TRBJ2-7, with TRBD2 matching over 12 bases. The CDR3 has 16 amino acids. The germline gives CDR1 MNHNY, CDR2 SVGAGI (reference sequence). With V trimmed by 5 bases and J by 1 base, 6 bases remained unmatched. CDR3 residues: CASSTILAGGSYEQYF. The CDR3 bases are TGTGCCAGCAGTACCATACTAGCGGGGGGTTCCTACGAGCAGTACTTC.

The chain has TRBV5-1 and TRBJ1-1; D remains ambiguous. Deletions cut 1 base from V and 3 bases from J, with 7 bases between. This CDR3 is built from 13 residues. Germline CDR1 reads SGHRS; CDR2 reads YFSETQ. CDR3 nucleotides: TGCGCCAGCAGCTTGATGGGGTACACTGAAGCTTTCTTT. This translates into CASSLMGYTEAFF.

The chain recombines TRBV2 with TRBJ1-4, with 9 bases fitting TRBD1. This CDR3 comprises 15 residues. CDR1 SNHLY and CDR2 FYNNEI come from the germline V gene. Trimming at V came to 7 bases and at J to 12 bases, leaving 15 bases not matched to a gene. Here the CDR3 reads CASKPGTGSNGELFF. In nucleotides, the CDR3 is TGTGCCAGCAAGCCAGGGACAGGGTCTAATGGAGAACTGTTTTTT.